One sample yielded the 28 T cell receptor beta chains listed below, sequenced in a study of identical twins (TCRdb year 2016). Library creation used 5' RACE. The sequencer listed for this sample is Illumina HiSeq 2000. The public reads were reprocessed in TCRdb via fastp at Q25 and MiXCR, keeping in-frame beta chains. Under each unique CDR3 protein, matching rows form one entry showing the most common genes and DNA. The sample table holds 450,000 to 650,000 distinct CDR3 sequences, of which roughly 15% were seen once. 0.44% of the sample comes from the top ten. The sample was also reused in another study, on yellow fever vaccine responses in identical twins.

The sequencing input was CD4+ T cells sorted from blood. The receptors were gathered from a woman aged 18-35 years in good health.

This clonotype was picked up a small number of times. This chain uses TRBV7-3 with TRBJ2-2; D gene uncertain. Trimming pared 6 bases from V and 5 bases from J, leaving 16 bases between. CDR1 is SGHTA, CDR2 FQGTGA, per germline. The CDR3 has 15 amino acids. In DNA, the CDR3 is TGTGCCAGCAGGAGTACAGTTGTTAAAACCGGGGAGCTGTTTTTT. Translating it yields CASRSTVVKTGELFF.

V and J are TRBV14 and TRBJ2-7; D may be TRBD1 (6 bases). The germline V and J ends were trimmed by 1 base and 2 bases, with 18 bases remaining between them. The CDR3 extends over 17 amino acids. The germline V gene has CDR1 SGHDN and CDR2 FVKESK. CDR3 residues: CASSQGGRDTSAYEQYF. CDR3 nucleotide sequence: TGTGCCAGCAGCCAAGGGGGTAGGGACACCTCCGCCTACGAGCAGTACTTC.

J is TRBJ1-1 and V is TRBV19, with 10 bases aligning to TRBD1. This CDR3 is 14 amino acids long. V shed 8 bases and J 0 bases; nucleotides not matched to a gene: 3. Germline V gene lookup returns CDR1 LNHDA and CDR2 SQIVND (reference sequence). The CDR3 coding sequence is TGTGCCAGTTGGACAGGGGGTATGAACACTGAAGCTTTCTTT. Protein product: CASWTGGMNTEAFF.

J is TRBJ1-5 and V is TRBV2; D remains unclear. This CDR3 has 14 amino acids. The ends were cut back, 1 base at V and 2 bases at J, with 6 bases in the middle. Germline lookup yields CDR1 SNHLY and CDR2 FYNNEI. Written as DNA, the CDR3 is TGTGCCAGCAGTGAAGAGGCGGGCAATCAGCCCCAGCATTTT. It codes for CASSEEAGNQPQHF.

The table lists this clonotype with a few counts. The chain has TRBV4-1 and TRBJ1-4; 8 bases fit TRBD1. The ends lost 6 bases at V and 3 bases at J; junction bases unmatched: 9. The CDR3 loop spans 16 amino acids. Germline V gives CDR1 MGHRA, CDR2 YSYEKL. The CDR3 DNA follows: TGCGCCAGCAGGATGAGACCGGGACAGGCTAATGAAAAACTGTTTTTT. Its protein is CASRMRPGQANEKLFF.

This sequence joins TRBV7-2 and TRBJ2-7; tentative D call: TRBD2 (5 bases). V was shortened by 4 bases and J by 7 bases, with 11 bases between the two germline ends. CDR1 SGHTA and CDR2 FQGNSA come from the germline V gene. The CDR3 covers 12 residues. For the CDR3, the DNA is TGTGCCAGCAGCTCCCCCCCGGGGGAGCAGTACGTC. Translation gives CASSSPPGEQYV.

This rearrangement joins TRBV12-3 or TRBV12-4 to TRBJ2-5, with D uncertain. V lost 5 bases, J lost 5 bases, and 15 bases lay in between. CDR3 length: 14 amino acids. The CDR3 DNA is TGTGCCAGCAGTCTCTCAATAATGGGGGAGACCCAGTACTTC. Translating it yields CASSLSIMGETQYF.

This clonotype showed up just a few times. CDR3 DNA: TGTGCCAGCAGTTTGACGGACCACTACGAGCAGTACTTC. It codes for CASSLTDHYEQYF. The chain combines TRBV3-1 with TRBJ2-7, with no clear D. The CDR3 is 13 residues long. Germline loops: CDR1 LGHDT, CDR2 YNNKEL (reference sequence). Trimming cost V 6 bases and J 3 bases, with 12 bases left between them.

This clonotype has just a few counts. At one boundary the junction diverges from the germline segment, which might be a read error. This CDR3 is CSATRASGGTEVFF. The CDR3 DNA follows: TGCAGTGCTACAAGGGCCTCGGGGGGGACTGAAGTTTTCTTT. The chain combines TRBV20-1 with TRBJ1-1; tentatively, D is TRBD1 (5 bases). This CDR3 region has 14 residues. CDR1 DFQATT and CDR2 SNEGSKA come from the germline V gene (reference sequence).

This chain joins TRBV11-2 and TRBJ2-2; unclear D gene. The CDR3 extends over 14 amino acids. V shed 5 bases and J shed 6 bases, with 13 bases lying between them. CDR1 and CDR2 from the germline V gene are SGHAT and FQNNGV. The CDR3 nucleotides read TGTGCCAGCAGCCCGCCGAACCAGGCCGGGGAGCTGTTTTTT. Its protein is CASSPPNQAGELFF.

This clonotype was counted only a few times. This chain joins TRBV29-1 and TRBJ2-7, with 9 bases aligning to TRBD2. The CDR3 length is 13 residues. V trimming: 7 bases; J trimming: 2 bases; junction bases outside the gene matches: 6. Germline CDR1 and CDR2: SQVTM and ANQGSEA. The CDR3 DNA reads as TGCAGCGCGGTTTTAGCGGGAGCCTACGAGCAGTACTTC. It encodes CSAVLAGAYEQYF.

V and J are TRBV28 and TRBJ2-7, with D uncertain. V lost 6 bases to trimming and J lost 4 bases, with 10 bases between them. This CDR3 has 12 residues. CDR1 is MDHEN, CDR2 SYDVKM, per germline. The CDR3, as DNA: TGTGCCAGCAGCCCTGGGATTTACGAGCAGTACGTC. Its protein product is CASSPGIYEQYV.

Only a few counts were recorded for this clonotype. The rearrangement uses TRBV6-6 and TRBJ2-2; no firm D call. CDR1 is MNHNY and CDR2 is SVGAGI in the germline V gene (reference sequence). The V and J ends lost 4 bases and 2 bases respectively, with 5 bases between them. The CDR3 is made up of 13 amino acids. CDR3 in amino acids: CASSWSNTGELFF. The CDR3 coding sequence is TGTGCCAGCAGTTGGAGCAACACCGGGGAGCTGTTTTTT.

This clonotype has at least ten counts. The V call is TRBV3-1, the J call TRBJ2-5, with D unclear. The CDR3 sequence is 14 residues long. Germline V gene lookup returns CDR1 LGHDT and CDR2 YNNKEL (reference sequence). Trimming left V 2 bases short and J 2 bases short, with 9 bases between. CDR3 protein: CASSQSGPQETQYF. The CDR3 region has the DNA TGTGCCAGCAGCCAATCCGGCCCACAAGAGACCCAGTACTTC.

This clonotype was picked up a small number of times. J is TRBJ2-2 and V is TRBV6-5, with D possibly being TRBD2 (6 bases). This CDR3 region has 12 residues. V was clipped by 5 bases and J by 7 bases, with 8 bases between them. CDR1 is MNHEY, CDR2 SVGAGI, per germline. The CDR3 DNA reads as TGTGCCAGCAGTCGGAGGGTCGGGGAGCTGTTTTTT. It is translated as CASSRRVGELFF.

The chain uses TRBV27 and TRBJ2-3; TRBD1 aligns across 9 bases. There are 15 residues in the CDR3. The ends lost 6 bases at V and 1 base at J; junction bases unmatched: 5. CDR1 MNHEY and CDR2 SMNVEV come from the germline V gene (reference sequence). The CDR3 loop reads CASRGRTGGTDTQYF. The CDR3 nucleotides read TGTGCCAGCAGAGGGAGGACAGGGGGCACAGATACGCAGTATTTT.

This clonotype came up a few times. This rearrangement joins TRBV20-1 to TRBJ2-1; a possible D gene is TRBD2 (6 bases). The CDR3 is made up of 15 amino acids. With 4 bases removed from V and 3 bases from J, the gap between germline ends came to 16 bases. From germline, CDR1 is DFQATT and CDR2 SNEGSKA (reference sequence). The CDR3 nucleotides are TGCAGTGCTACGACTAGTGAGGGGTACTACAATGAGCAGTTCTTC. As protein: CSATTSEGYYNEQFF.

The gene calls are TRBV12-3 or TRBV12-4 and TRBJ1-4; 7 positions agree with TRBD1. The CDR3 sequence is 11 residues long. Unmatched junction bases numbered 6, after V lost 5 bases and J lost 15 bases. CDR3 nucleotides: TGTGCCAGCAGTCGATCCGGGACAGTGTTTTTT. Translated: CASSRSGTVFF.

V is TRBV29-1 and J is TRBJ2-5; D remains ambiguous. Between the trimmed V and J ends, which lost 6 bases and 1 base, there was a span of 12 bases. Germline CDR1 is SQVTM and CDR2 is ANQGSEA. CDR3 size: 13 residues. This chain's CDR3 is CSVGSGPQETQYF. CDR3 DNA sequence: TGCAGCGTCGGGTCCGGGCCCCAAGAGACCCAGTACTTC.

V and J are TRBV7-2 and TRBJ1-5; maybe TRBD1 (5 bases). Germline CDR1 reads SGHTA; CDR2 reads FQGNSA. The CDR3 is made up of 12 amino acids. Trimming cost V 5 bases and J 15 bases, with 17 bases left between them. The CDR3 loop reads CASSPRQFVMHF. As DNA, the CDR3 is TGTGCCAGCAGCCCCCGACAGTTTGTCATGCATTTT.

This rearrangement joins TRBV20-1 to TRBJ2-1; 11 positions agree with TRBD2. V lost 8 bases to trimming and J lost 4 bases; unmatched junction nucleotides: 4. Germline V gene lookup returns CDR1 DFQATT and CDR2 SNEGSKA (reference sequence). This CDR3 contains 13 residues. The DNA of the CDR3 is TGCAGTCTAGGGACTAGCGGTTACAATGAGCAGTTCTTC. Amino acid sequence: CSLGTSGYNEQFF.

The DNA for the CDR3 is TGTGCCAGCAGCTTGGTTTTCAGCTCGGAGACCCAGTACTTC. This gives the protein CASSLVFSSETQYF. The rearrangement uses TRBV5-6 and TRBJ2-5; the D is unclear. Germline V lookup: CDR1 SGHDT, CDR2 YYEEEE. The CDR3 is made up of 14 amino acids. Trimming stripped 0 bases from V and 5 bases from J, with 11 bases between. The entire variable domain, with the rest obtained from reference TRBV5-6 and TRBJ2-5, is as follows: DAGVTQSPTHLIKTRGQQVTLRCSPKSGHDTVSWYQQALGQGPQFIFQYYEEEERQRGNFPDRFSGHQFPNYSSELNVNALLLGDSALYLCASSLVFSSETQYFGPGTRLLVL.

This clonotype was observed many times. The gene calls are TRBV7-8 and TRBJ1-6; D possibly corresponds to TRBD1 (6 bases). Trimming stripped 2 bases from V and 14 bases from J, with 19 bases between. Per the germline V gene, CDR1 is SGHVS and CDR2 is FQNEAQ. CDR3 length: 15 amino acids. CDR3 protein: CASSLNRDKGLTLHF. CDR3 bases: TGTGCCAGCAGCTTAAACCGGGACAAGGGGTTAACCCTCCACTTT.

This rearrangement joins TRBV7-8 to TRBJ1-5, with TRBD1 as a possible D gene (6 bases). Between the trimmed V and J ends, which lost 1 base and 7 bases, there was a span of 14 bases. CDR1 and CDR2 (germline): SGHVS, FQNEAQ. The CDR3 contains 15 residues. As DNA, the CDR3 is TGTGCCAGCAGCTTAGATCGGCAGGGGCTACAGCCCCAGCATTTT. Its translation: CASSLDRQGLQPQHF.

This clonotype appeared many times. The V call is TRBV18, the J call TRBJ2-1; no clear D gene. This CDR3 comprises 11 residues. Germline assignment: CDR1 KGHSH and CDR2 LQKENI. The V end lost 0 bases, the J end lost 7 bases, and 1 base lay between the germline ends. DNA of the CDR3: TGTGCCAGCTCACCACCGAATGAGCAGTTCTTC. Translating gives CASSPPNEQFF.

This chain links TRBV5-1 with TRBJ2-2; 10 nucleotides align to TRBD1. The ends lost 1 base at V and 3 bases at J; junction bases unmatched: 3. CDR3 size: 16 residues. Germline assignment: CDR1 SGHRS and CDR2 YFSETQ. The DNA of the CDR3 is TGCGCCAGCAGCTTGTTCGGACAGGGGGACACCGGGGAGCTGTTTTTT. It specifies CASSLFGQGDTGELFF.

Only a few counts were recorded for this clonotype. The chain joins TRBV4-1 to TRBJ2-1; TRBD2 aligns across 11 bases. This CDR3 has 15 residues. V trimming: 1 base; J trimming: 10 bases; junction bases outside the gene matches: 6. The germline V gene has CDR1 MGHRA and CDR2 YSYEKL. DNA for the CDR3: TGCGCCAGCAGCCAAGCACTAGCGGGAGCAGGGGAGCAGTTCTTC. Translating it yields CASSQALAGAGEQFF.

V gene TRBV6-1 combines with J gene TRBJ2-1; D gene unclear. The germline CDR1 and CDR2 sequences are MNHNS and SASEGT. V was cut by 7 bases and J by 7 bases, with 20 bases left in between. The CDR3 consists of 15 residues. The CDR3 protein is CASKGTSTRVNEQFF. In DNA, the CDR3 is TGTGCCAGCAAAGGTACTTCAACTCGGGTTAATGAGCAGTTCTTC.